The rows below give T cell receptor beta chains drawn from one sample of a study of regulatory T cells in long-lasting Graves disease. A single record per CDR3 protein comes from TCRdb applying MiXCR to the multiplex PCR reads. Of about 530,000 distinct CDR3 sequences in the sample, roughly 16% were seen once. This sample also belongs to another study, concerning T cells in Graves' hyperthyroidism and ophthalmopathy.

Sequenced here: peripheral blood mononuclear cells (PBMCs), sampled at new diagnosis, from a patient treated with antithyroid drugs. These receptors were collected from a woman aged 35 to 59 with Graves disease. The CDR3 runs from the conserved cysteine through the conserved F or W. Fields, in order: V gene, J gene, clone size, D gene, CDR3 DNA, CDR3 protein. A D gene is named only where the DNA matches it firmly. Part of the rows lack a size; the others show once, few, many or a class for expanded clones.

>TRBV12-3/TRBV12-4|TRBJ1-1|many|TRBD1
TGTGCCAGCAGCAACCAGGGGGCGCTTTTGGCTTTCTTT
CASSNQGALLAFF
>TRBV6-1|TRBJ1-2|few|NA
TGTGCCAGCAGAAATCCATCTAACTATGGCTACACCTTC
CASRNPSNYGYTF
>TRBV7-2|TRBJ1-1|many|NA
TGTGCCAGCAGCTATAACGAAATAATCACTGAAGCTTTCTTT
CASSYNEIITEAFF
>TRBV3-1|TRBJ1-2|many|NA
TGTGCCAGCAGCCCGGGGAATAACTATGGCTACACCTTC
CASSPGNNYGYTF
>TRBV5-1|TRBJ1-3|few|NA
TGCGCCAGCAGCTTGGAAGTGGGATCCGCTGGAAACACCATATATTTT
CASSLEVGSAGNTIYF
>TRBV6-2/TRBV6-3|TRBJ2-1|many|NA
TGTGCCAGCAGTGACGCGTCCTACAATGAGCAGTTCTTC
CASSDASYNEQFF
>TRBV19|TRBJ2-7|many|TRBD2
TGTGCCAGTACGTCTAGCGGGGCGGTGGGGGAGCAGTACTTC
CASTSSGAVGEQYF
>TRBV30|TRBJ2-3|NA|TRBD2
TGTGCCTGGCGCGGGGGAGGACCCCCGGTAGATACGCAGTATTTT
CAWRGGGPPVDTQYF
>TRBV12-3/TRBV12-4|TRBJ2-3|few|NA
TGTGCCAGCAGTTTTAGCGGTAGCACAGATACGCAGTATTTT
CASSFSGSTDTQYF
>TRBV18|TRBJ2-5|many|NA
TGTGCCAGCTCACCAGCTCAAGAGACCCAGTACTTC
CASSPAQETQYF
>TRBV20-1|TRBJ2-3|NA|NA
TGCAGTGCCGCCTCGGGCGGGAACACAGATACGCAGTATTTT
CSAASGGNTDTQYF
>TRBV12-3/TRBV12-4|TRBJ1-6|many|TRBD1
TGTGCCAGCAGTCCTATAGGAGGGACAGGGGGCACCCGGTATAATTCACCCCTCCACTTT
CASSPIGGTGGTRYNSPLHF
>TRBV9|TRBJ2-3|NA|NA
TGTGCCAGCAGCCCCGCTGGGCGTCACACAGATACGCAGTATTTT
CASSPAGRHTDTQYF
>TRBV20-1|TRBJ1-5|many|NA
TGCAGTGCCGAGAGAGCATCAGATAGCAATCAGCCCCAGCATTTT
CSAERASDSNQPQHF
>TRBV13|TRBJ2-7|many|NA
TGTGCCAGCAGCTTACATAGCGGCCCCTACGAGCAGTACTTC
CASSLHSGPYEQYF
>TRBV11-3|TRBJ1-2|many|NA
TGTGCCAGCAAGCTTAACTATGGCTACACCTTC
CASKLNYGYTF
>TRBV4-1|TRBJ2-4|NA|TRBD1
TGTGCCAGCAGCCAGGACCGGACAGGGGAAAAAAACATTCAGTACTTC
CASSQDRTGEKNIQYF
>TRBV20-1|TRBJ2-5|NA|NA
TGCAGTGTGTGGGGCCAAGAGACCCAGTACTTC
CSVWGQETQYF
>TRBV6-2/TRBV6-3|TRBJ2-1|many|NA
TGTGCCAGCAGTTACTCCCCCGAAGTAAATGAGCAGTTCTTC
CASSYSPEVNEQFF
>TRBV20-1|TRBJ1-3|many|NA
TGCAGTGTCGGGGACCGACACTCTGGAAACACCATATATTTT
CSVGDRHSGNTIYF
>TRBV20-1|TRBJ1-4|many|NA
TGCAGTGCTAGCACCGGGAATAATGAAAAACTGTTTTTT
CSASTGNNEKLFF
>TRBV7-9|TRBJ2-5|many|NA
TGTGCCAGCAGCTTTCAGGCAGCCCCGACGGGACAAGAGACCCAGTACTTC
CASSFQAAPTGQETQYF
>TRBV2|TRBJ2-3|NA|TRBD2
TGTGCCAGCAGCCTAGGGATAGCGGGGGGGAGCACAGATACGCAGTATTTT
CASSLGIAGGSTDTQYF
>TRBV10-3|TRBJ2-5|few|NA
TGTGCCATCAGTCAGACAGAAGAGACCCAGTACTTC
CAISQTEETQYF
>TRBV19|TRBJ1-5|NA|NA
TGTGCCAGTACCCTGGTCTGGGGGACCAATCAGCCCCAGCATTTT
CASTLVWGTNQPQHF
>TRBV27|TRBJ1-2|many|NA
TGTGCCAGCAGTTTTTGGGGGAACTATGGCTACACCTTC
CASSFWGNYGYTF
>TRBV2|TRBJ2-3|many|NA
TGTGCCACAGCCGGGGCAGATACGCAGTATTTT
CATAGADTQYF
>TRBV3-1|TRBJ1-2|many|NA
TGTGCCAGCAGCCAACCAAGCGGCTATGGCTACACCTTC
CASSQPSGYGYTF
>TRBV2|TRBJ1-5|few|NA
TGTGCCAGCAGCCCCTCGCCAGGAGGCAATCAGCCCCAGCATTTT
CASSPSPGGNQPQHF
>TRBV18|TRBJ2-1|many|NA
TGTGCCAGCTCACTCCTCCGGGACTCCGCCTACAATGAGCAGTTCTTC
CASSLLRDSAYNEQFF
>TRBV12-3/TRBV12-4|TRBJ2-2|many|TRBD1
TGTGCCAGCAGTTTCGACAGGGCCCTCCTTAACACCGGGGAGCTGTTTTTT
CASSFDRALLNTGELFF
>TRBV12-3/TRBV12-4|TRBJ1-2|many|NA
TGTGCCAGCAGTTCCTCGGACAGATATAACTATGGCTACACCTTC
CASSSSDRYNYGYTF
>TRBV28|TRBJ1-1|NA|TRBD1
TGTGCCAGCAGTCCGTCCGGGACAGGGGAAAGTGAAGCTTTCTTT
CASSPSGTGESEAFF
>TRBV11-2|TRBJ2-7|many|NA
TGTGCCAGCAGCCCGACACCTTTCAGCTCCTACGAGCAGTACTTC
CASSPTPFSSYEQYF
>TRBV2|TRBJ1-2|many|NA
TGTGCCAGCAGTGAGTTGGTCGTTTCCTATGGCTACACCTTC
CASSELVVSYGYTF
>TRBV9|TRBJ2-1|few|TRBD2
TGTGCCAGCAGCGTAGAGGGAGGGCTACCCTACAATGAGCAGTTCTTC
CASSVEGGLPYNEQFF
>TRBV11-2|TRBJ2-5|many|TRBD1
TGTGCCAGCAGCTCGGCGGGACAGGACCAAGAGACCCAGTACTTC
CASSSAGQDQETQYF
>TRBV5-1|TRBJ1-6|NA|NA
TGCGCCAGCAGCTTGGGCGGGCGCTCCTATAATTCACCCCTCCACTTT
CASSLGGRSYNSPLHF
>TRBV30|TRBJ1-1|many|TRBD1
TGTGCCTGGCACAGGGACAGGGCTTTCTTT
CAWHRDRAFF
>TRBV11-2|TRBJ1-1|many|NA
TGTGCCAGCAGCCTCTTTTTGGCGAACACTGAAGCTTTCTTT
CASSLFLANTEAFF
>TRBV5-1|TRBJ2-3|NA|NA
TGCGCCAGCAGCTCAGGAGTAGGGGGAGATACGCAGTATTTT
CASSSGVGGDTQYF
>TRBV3-1|TRBJ2-5|many|TRBD1
TGTGCCAGCAGCCAAGTTGGGACAGGGGGCCAAGAGACCCAGTACTTC
CASSQVGTGGQETQYF
>TRBV7-9|TRBJ1-5|many|TRBD1
TGTGCCAGCAGCTACTCGGGACAGTACGATAGCAATCAGCCCCAGCATTTT
CASSYSGQYDSNQPQHF
>TRBV18|TRBJ2-3|many|NA
TGTGCCAGCTCACCTCGGACAGAAAGCACAGATACGCAGTATTTT
CASSPRTESTDTQYF
>TRBV15|TRBJ2-3|NA|NA
TGTGCCACCAGCAGAGATGTGGGGATTGGTGGCGATGCGCAGTATTTT
CATSRDVGIGGDAQYF
>TRBV12-3/TRBV12-4|TRBJ2-7|many|NA
TGTGCCAGCTCCTCTTCCGGGACCGTTTCCTACGAGCAGTACTTC
CASSSSGTVSYEQYF
>TRBV6-5|TRBJ2-3|many|NA
TGTGCCAGCAGTTACTACCCAGTGAGCACAGATACGCAGTATTTT
CASSYYPVSTDTQYF
>TRBV12-3/TRBV12-4|TRBJ2-3|NA|TRBD2
TGTGCCAGCAATCTAGCGGGAGTAGACACAGATACGCAGTATTTT
CASNLAGVDTDTQYF
>TRBV5-1|TRBJ2-7|many|NA
TGCGCCAGCAGCTCCACCGAAAGCTACGAGCAGTACTTC
CASSSTESYEQYF
>TRBV18|TRBJ1-5|many|NA
TGTGCCAGCTCACCGGGACCTAGGCAGCCCCAGCATTTT
CASSPGPRQPQHF
>TRBV27|TRBJ1-4|few|TRBD1
TGTGCCAGCACCGGGACAGGGCATTGGAAACTGTTTTTT
CASTGTGHWKLFF
>TRBV5-1|TRBJ1-2|few|NA
TGCGCCAGCAGCCCGGCGGCCTCCTATGGCTACACCTTC
CASSPAASYGYTF
>TRBV10-3|TRBJ2-7|NA|TRBD1
TGTGCCATCTTCCCGACAGGGGACTACGAGCAGTACTTC
CAIFPTGDYEQYF
>TRBV19|TRBJ1-1|few|NA
TGTGCCAGTAGTATAGCCACAGGGAACACTGAAGCTTTCTTT
CASSIATGNTEAFF